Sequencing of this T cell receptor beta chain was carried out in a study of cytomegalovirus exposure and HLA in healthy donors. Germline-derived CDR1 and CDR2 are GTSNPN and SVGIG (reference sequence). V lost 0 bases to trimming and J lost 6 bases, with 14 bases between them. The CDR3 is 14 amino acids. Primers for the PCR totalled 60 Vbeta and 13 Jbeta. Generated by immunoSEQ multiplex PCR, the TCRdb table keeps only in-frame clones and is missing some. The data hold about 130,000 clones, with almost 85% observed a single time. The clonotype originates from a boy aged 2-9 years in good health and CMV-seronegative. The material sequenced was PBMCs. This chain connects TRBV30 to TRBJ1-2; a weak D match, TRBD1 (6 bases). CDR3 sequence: CAWSVQGRKHGYTF. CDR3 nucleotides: TGTGCCTGGAGTGTTCAGGGGCGGAAGCATGGCTACACCTTC.